This T cell receptor (beta chain) was recorded in a study of T-cell reconstitution after alpha-beta-depleted transplantation in children. Researchers prepared the TCRbeta library using unique molecular identifiers, the study reports. MiXCR, run by TCRdb on the PCR reads, gives a single entry per CDR3 protein. The sample consists of more than 300,000 distinct CDR3 sequences, roughly 17% of them appearing once. V lost 5 bases, J lost 7 bases, and 9 bases stayed unmatched. The CDR3 loop spans 14 amino acids. Germline lookup yields CDR1 SNHLY and CDR2 FYNNEI. Study outcomes and limitations: Reports say that about two months after transplant, the alpha-beta T cells came out of several hundred graft clones that had expanded. At day 60, the high TCRbeta diversity found in some patients originated from recipient T cells and thymic progenitors that had survived. Once a year had passed after transplant, T-cell counts and diversity came mostly from newly produced T cells.

This clonotype turned up a few times. Its antigen remains unidentified. V usage is TRBV2 and J usage is TRBJ2-7; 9 bases are a match to TRBD2. The TCR comes from a male patient between 2 and 15 years old who had a stem cell transplant for acute lymphoblastic leukemia, so the T cells may come from the graft donor. The starting material was PBMCs, mostly from graft donor cells, obtained 360 days after TCRalphabeta/CD19-depleted stem cell transplant. This chain's CDR3 is CASSSAGGPLEQYF. CDR3 DNA: TGTGCCAGCAGTTCGGCGGGAGGGCCTCTAGAGCAGTACTTC.